Listed here are 3 T cell receptor beta chains from one sample, sequenced in a study of cytomegalovirus exposure and HLA in healthy donors. 60 Vbeta and 13 Jbeta primers were used in PCR. Measured with immunoSEQ multiplex PCR; TCRdb has only the in-frame clones, and not every one. The sample comprises roughly 97,000 clones, roughly 73% of which are singletons, and less than 4% rests with the top ten. The sample comprised PBMCs. The receptor set was obtained from a middle-aged man in good health and CMV-seronegative.

The chain joins TRBV19 to TRBJ2-3; 8 positions agree with TRBD1. V shed 7 bases and J 4 bases; nucleotides not matched to a gene: 10. Per germline, CDR1 LNHDA and CDR2 SQIVND (reference sequence). The CDR3 totals 15 residues. The CDR3 sequence is CASTPDRARSDTQYF. The CDR3 DNA is TGTGCCAGTACCCCGGACAGGGCTAGGTCAGATACGCAGTATTTT.

The gene calls are TRBV6-1 and TRBJ2-7; no reliable D call. V lost 5 bases, J lost 4 bases, and 18 bases lay in between. CDR1 MNHNS and CDR2 SASEGT come from the germline V gene. The CDR3 length is 15 residues. For the CDR3, the DNA is TGTGCCAGCAGTAACCGAGGATTAGACGGGTACGAGCAGTACTTC. Translating it yields CASSNRGLDGYEQYF.

V and J are TRBV5-1 and TRBJ1-6; 8 nucleotides line up with TRBD1. The CDR3 has 16 residues. V lost 2 bases to trimming and J lost 7 bases; unmatched junction nucleotides: 8. Germline V gives CDR1 SGHRS, CDR2 YFSETQ. CDR3 in DNA: TGCGCCAGCAGCTTCCAGACAGGGGTCGACAATTCACCCCTCCACTTT. Amino acids: CASSFQTGVDNSPLHF. Full variable domain (rest looked up from reference TRBV5-1 and TRBJ1-6): KAGVTQTPRYLIKTRGQQVTLSCSPISGHRSVSWYQQTPGQGLQFLFEYFSETQRNKGNFPGRFSGRQFSNSRSEMNVSTLELGDSALYLCASSFQTGVDNSPLHFGNGTRLTVT.